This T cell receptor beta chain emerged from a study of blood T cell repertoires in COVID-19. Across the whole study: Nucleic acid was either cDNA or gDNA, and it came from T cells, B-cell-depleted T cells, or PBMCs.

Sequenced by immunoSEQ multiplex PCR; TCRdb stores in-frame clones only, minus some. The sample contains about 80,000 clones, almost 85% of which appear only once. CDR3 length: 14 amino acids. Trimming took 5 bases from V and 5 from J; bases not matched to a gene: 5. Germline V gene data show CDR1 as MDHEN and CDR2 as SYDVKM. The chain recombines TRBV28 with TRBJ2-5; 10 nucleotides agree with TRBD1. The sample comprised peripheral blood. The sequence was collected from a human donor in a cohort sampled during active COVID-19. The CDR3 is CASSTTGGWETQYF. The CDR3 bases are TGTGCCAGCAGTACGACAGGGGGCTGGGAGACCCAGTACTTC.